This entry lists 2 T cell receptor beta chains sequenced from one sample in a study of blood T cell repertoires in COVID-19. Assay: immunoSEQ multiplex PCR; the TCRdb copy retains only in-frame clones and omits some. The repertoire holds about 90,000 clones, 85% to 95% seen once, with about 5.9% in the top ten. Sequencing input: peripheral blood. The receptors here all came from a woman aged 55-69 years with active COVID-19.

The CDR3 protein is CAWSRPGEGGYTF. The CDR3 bases are TGTGCCTGGAGTCGTCCGGGGGAAGGTGGCTACACCTTC. The J gene is TRBJ1-2, the V gene TRBV30, with D possibly matching TRBD1 (5 bases). The CDR3 runs to 13 residues. Per the germline V gene, CDR1 is GTSNPN and CDR2 is SVGIG (reference sequence). The V and J ends lost 2 bases and 7 bases respectively, with 14 bases between them.

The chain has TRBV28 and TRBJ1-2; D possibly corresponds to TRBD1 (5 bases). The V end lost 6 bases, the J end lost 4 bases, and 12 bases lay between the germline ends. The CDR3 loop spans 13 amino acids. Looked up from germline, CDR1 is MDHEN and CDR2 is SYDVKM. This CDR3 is CASSPQVSYGYTF. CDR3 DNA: TGTGCCAGCAGCCCACAGGTTAGCTATGGCTACACCTTC.